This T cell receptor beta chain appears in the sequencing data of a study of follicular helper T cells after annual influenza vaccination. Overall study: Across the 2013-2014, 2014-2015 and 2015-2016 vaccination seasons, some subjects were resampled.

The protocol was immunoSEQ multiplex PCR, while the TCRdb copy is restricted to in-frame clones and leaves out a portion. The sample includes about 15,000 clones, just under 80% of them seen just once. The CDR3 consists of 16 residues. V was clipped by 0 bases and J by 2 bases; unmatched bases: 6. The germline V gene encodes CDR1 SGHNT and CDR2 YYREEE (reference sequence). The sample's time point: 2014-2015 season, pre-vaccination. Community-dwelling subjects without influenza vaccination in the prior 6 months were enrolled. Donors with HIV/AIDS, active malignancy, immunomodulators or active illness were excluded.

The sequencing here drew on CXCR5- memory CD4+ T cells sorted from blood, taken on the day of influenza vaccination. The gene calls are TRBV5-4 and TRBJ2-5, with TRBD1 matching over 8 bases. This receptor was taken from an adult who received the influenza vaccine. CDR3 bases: TGTGCCAGCAGCTTGGCCAGGGGGCGGGGACAAGAGACCCAGTACTTC. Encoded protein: CASSLARGRGQETQYF.